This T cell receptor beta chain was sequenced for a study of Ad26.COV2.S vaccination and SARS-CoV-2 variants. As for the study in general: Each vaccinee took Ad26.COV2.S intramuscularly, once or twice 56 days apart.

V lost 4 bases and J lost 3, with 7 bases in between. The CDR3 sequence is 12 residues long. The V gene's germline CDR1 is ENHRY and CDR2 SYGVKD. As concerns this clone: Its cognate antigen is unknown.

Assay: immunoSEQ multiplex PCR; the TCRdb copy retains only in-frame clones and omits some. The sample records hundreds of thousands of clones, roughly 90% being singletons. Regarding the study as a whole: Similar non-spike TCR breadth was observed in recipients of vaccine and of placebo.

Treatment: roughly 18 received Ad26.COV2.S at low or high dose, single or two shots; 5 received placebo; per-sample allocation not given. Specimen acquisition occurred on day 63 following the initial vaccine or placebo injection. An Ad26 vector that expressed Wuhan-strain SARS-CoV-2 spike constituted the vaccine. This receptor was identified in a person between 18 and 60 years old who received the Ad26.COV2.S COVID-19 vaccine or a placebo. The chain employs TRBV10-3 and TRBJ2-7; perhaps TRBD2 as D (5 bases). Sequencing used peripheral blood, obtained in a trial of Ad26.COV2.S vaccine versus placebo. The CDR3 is CAISVEGYEQYF. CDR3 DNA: TGTGCCATCAGTGTTGAGGGCTACGAGCAGTACTTC.